Listed here are 18 T cell receptor beta chains from one sample, sequenced in a study of T cells in localized non-small cell lung cancer (TCRdb year 2020). Libraries were constructed by the immunoSEQ multiplex PCR assay. Entries here come from immuneACCESS through TCRdb and include only in-frame sequences with V and J called. Some clones fail to appear in such tables; in the studies checked, an unresolved V gene covers under half of the shortfall, and the cause of the remainder is unknown. The sample contains approximately 50,000 clones, approximately 90% of them found a single time. The ten largest account for roughly 2.5% of the sample. The source was PBMCs, collected before any cancer treatment. Receptor source: a man between 40 and 70 years old with stage II lung adenocarcinoma.

The CDR3, as DNA: TGTGCCAGCAGTAACGACAGGGTGGATGAGCAGTTCTTC. Its protein product is CASSNDRVDEQFF. This chain joins TRBV7-2 and TRBJ2-1; 7 nucleotides align to TRBD1. The CDR3 runs to 13 residues. Germline lookup yields CDR1 SGHTA and CDR2 FQGNSA. Losses at the gene ends were 6 bases for V and 8 bases for J; bases not matched to a gene: 7.

V gene TRBV29-1 combines with J gene TRBJ2-5, with 10 positions matching TRBD2. Unmatched junction bases numbered 7, after V lost 4 bases and J lost 5 bases. The germline gives CDR1 SQVTM, CDR2 ANQGSEA. The CDR3 extends over 14 amino acids. CDR3 sequence: CSVGASGGAETQYF. The CDR3 nucleotides read TGCAGCGTTGGAGCCAGCGGGGGGGCTGAGACCCAGTACTTC. Together with reference TRBV29-1 and TRBJ2-5, the CDR3 gives the full variable domain: SAVISQKPSRDICQRGTSLTIQCQVDSQVTMMFWYRQQPGQSLTLIATANQGSEATYESGFVIDKFPISRPNLTFSTLTVSNMSPEDSSIYLCSVGASGGAETQYFGPGTRLLVL.

The DNA of the CDR3 is TGCGCCAGCAGCGACAGCCACTCTGGAAACACCATATATTTT. As protein: CASSDSHSGNTIYF. J is TRBJ1-3 and V is TRBV5-1; perhaps TRBD1 as D (5 bases). V lost 4 bases and J lost 0, with 8 bases in between. This CDR3 has 14 amino acids. The V gene's germline CDR1 is SGHRS and CDR2 YFSETQ.

The V call is TRBV29-1, the J call TRBJ1-4, with a tentative D call TRBD1 (6 bases). Trimming took 4 bases from V and 8 from J, leaving 11 bases between them. Germline V gene lookup returns CDR1 SQVTM and CDR2 ANQGSEA. CDR3 length equals 12 residues. The DNA for the CDR3 is TGCAGCGTTGCAGGGGAGCGGGAAAAACTGTTTTTT. Translated, it gives CSVAGEREKLFF.

The chain links TRBV19 to TRBJ1-2; no firm D call. The CDR3 totals 13 residues. V dropped 5 bases and J dropped 4 bases, with 11 bases sitting between them. Per germline, CDR1 LNHDA and CDR2 SQIVND (reference sequence). This CDR3 is CASSLKPLYGYTF. In DNA form, the CDR3 reads TGTGCCAGTAGTTTGAAGCCCCTCTATGGCTACACCTTC.

The genes are TRBV15 and TRBJ2-7, with D possibly being TRBD2 (6 bases). CDR3 length equals 14 residues. Germline assignment: CDR1 LNHNV and CDR2 YYDKDF (reference sequence). Between the trimmed V and J ends, which lost 4 bases and 3 bases, there was a span of 13 bases. DNA of the CDR3: TGTGCCACCAGCACCTGGGACTCCAGCTACGAGCAGTACTTC. This sequence encodes CATSTWDSSYEQYF.

The rearrangement uses TRBV15 and TRBJ2-3; D gene ambiguous. CDR3 length equals 14 residues. The V gene's germline CDR1 is LNHNV and CDR2 YYDKDF (reference sequence). V lost 5 bases and J 2 bases, leaving 11 bases between the germline ends. The DNA of the CDR3 is TGTGCCACCAGCCCCGATAGTTCCACAGATACGCAGTATTTT. The encoded protein is CATSPDSSTDTQYF.

This clone showed up just a few times. The V call is TRBV30, the J call TRBJ1-6, with TRBD1 identical over 7 bases. Unmatched junction bases numbered 5, after V lost 2 bases and J lost 7 bases. This CDR3 contains 14 residues. The V gene's germline CDR1 is GTSNPN and CDR2 SVGIG (reference sequence). The CDR3 sequence: CAWSKGTDNSPLHF. The CDR3 DNA follows: TGTGCCTGGAGTAAGGGGACAGACAATTCACCCCTCCACTTT.

The chain recombines TRBV5-1 with TRBJ2-6, with D perhaps matching TRBD1 (5 bases). From germline, CDR1 is SGHRS and CDR2 YFSETQ. V was cut by 3 bases and J by 2 bases, with 9 bases left in between. This CDR3 region has 15 residues. The CDR3 here is CASSWQGAGANVLTF. The CDR3 DNA reads as TGCGCCAGCAGCTGGCAGGGTGCTGGGGCCAACGTCCTGACTTTC.

The J gene is TRBJ1-1, the V gene TRBV7-6; TRBD1 matches 8 bases. Germline CDR1 SGHVS, CDR2 FNYEAQ. V dropped 0 bases and J dropped 2; count of bases not matched to a gene: 11. This CDR3 contains 18 residues. CDR3 nucleotide sequence: TGTGCCAGCAGCTTAGCCCATCACTTAGGACAGGGAAACACTGAAGCTTTCTTT. It encodes CASSLAHHLGQGNTEAFF. Using reference TRBV7-6 and TRBJ1-1 for the parts outside the CDR3, the full variable domain is GAGVSQSPRYKVTKRGQDVALRCDPISGHVSLYWYRQALGQGPEFLTYFNYEAQQDKSGLPNDRFSAERPEGSISTLTIQRTEQRDSAMYRCASSLAHHLGQGNTEAFFGQGTRLTVV.

V and J are TRBV30 and TRBJ1-1; maybe TRBD1 (5 bases). Germline V gene data show CDR1 as GTSNPN and CDR2 as SVGIG (reference sequence). Trimming took 7 bases from V and 5 from J, leaving 11 bases between them. This CDR3 contains 11 residues. In nucleotides, the CDR3 is TGTGCCTTGTCACGGGGGACTGAAGCTTTCTTT. Encoded protein: CALSRGTEAFF. The full variable domain, in which reference TRBV30 and TRBJ1-1 provide the parts outside the CDR3, is SQTIHQWPATLVQPVGSPLSLECTVEGTSNPNLYWYRQAAGRGLQLLFYSVGIGQISSEVPQNLSASRPQDRQFILSSKKLLLSDSGFYLCALSRGTEAFFGQGTRLTVV.

The rearrangement uses TRBV7-9 and TRBJ1-2; 7 bases are shared with TRBD1. This CDR3 has 14 amino acids. V gave up 7 bases and J gave up 5 bases; unmatched junction bases: 10. Germline CDR1 SEHNR, CDR2 FQNEAQ (reference sequence). The CDR3 sequence: CASTPGQILYGYTF. DNA of the CDR3: TGTGCCAGCACTCCGGGACAGATTCTTTATGGCTACACCTTC.

CDR3 loop: CASSLERIGDTEAFF. The DNA for the CDR3 is TGCGCCAGCAGCTTGGAGCGGATTGGAGACACTGAAGCTTTCTTT. The chain joins TRBV5-1 to TRBJ1-1; no reliable D call. The CDR3 totals 15 residues. CDR1 and CDR2 from the germline V gene are SGHRS and YFSETQ. The V end lost 0 bases, the J end lost 3 bases, and 12 bases lay between the germline ends.

This chain joins TRBV2 and TRBJ1-6, with D uncertain. Trimming removed 6 bases from V and 4 bases from J, with 22 bases in between. Germline CDR1 reads SNHLY; CDR2 reads FYNNEI. This CDR3 region has 18 residues. The CDR3 region is CASRPDGGRRSYNSPLHF. In nucleotides, the CDR3 is TGTGCCAGCAGACCGGATGGCGGTCGGCGTTCTTATAATTCACCCCTCCACTTT.

This rearrangement joins TRBV7-8 to TRBJ2-6, with 8 bases fitting TRBD1. The CDR3 extends over 19 amino acids. With 1 base clipped from V and 1 base from J, the junction kept 9 bases outside the gene matches. Germline V CDR1 and CDR2: SGHVS, FQNEAQ. The chain's CDR3 is CASSLGSQGAHSGANVLTF. CDR3 DNA sequence: TGTGCCAGCAGCTTAGGATCCCAGGGGGCTCATTCTGGGGCCAACGTCCTGACTTTC.

The chain couples TRBV6-1 to TRBJ1-6; D is undetermined. Trimming shortened V by 8 bases and J by 7 bases, and 6 bases separated the two germline ends. CDR1 and CDR2 (germline): MNHNS, SASEGT. The CDR3 is 11 residues long. The CDR3 nucleotides are TGTGCCAGCGACGGGAATTCACCCCTCCACTTT. It translates to CASDGNSPLHF.

Only a few counts were recorded for this clone. CDR3 coding DNA: TGTGCCATCAAGGGGACTCTCTCTGGAAACACCATATATTTT. Translation gives CAIKGTLSGNTIYF. The gene calls are TRBV10-3 and TRBJ1-3, with D tentatively TRBD1 (5 bases). V dropped 7 bases and J dropped 0 bases, with 10 bases sitting between them. CDR3 length: 14 amino acids. Germline values: CDR1 ENHRY, CDR2 SYGVKD.

This clone was detected a few times. The CDR3 DNA is TGTGCCAGCAGTTTACGGGAGAGGGGGATCGCTTTCTTT. Amino acid sequence: CASSLRERGIAFF. The J gene is TRBJ1-1, the V gene TRBV27; D might be TRBD1 (6 bases). Trimming left V 2 bases short and J 11 bases short, with 15 bases between. The CDR3 spans 13 residues. Germline V gene lookup returns CDR1 MNHEY and CDR2 SMNVEV (reference sequence).